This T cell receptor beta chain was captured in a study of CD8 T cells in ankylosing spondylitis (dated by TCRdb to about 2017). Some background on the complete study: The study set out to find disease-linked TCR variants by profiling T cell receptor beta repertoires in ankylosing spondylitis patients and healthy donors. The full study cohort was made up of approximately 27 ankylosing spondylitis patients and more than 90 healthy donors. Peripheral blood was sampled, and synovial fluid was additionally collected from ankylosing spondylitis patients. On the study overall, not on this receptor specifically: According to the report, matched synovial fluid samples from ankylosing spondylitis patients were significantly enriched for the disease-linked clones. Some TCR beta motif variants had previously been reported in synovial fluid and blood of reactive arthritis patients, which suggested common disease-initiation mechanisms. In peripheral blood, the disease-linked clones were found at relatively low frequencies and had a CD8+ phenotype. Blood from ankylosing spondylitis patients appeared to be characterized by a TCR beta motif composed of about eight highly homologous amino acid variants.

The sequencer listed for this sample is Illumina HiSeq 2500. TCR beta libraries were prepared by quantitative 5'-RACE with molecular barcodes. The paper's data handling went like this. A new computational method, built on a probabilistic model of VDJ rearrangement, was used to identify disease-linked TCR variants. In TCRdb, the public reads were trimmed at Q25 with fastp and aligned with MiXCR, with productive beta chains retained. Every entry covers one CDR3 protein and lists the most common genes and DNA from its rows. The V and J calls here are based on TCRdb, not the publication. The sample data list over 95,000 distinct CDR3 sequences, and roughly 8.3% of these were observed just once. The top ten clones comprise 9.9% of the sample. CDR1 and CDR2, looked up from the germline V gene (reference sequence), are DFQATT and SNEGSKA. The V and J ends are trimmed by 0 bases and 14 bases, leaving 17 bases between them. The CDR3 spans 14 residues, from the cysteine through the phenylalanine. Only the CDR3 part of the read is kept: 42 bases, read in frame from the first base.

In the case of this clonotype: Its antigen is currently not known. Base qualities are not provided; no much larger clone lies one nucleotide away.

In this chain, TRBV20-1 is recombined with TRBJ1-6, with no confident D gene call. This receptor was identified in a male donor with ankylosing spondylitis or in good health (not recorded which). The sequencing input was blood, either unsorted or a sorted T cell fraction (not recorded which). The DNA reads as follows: TGCAGTGCTAGAGAAGTGACCTCGCGGGCGACCCTCCACTTT. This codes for CSAREVTSRATLHF.